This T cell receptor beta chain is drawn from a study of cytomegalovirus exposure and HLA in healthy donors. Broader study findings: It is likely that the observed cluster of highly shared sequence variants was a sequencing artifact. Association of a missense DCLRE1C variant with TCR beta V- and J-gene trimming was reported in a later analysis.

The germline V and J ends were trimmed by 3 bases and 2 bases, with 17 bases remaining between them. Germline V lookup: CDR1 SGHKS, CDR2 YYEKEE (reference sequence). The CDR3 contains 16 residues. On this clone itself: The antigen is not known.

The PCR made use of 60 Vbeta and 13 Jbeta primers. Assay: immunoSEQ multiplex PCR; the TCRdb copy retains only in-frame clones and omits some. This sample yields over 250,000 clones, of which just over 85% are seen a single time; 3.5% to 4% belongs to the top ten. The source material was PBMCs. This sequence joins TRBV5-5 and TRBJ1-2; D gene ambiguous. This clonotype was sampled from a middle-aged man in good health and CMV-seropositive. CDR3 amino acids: CASSSPLPRNNYGYTF. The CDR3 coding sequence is TGTGCCAGCAGCTCGCCACTTCCGAGGAACAACTATGGCTACACCTTC.